The clone carrying this T cell receptor (beta chain) showed up many times. Unique molecular identifiers (one per individual cDNA molecule) were attached. TCRdb reprocessed the 5' RACE reads via MiXCR and lists one record per CDR3 protein. The table has about 76,000 distinct CDR3 sequences, around 10% seen once. The entry originates in a study of early T cells in non-severe SARS-CoV-2 infection. The CDR3 totals 11 residues. Trimming removed 7 bases from V and 4 bases from J, with 8 bases in between. CDR1 and CDR2 (germline): SQVTM, ANQGSEA. J is TRBJ2-1 and V is TRBV29-1; D not resolved. The sequence was obtained from an adult who was a healthcare worker with PCR-confirmed SARS-CoV-2 infection or an uninfected control (not recorded which). The sample comprised whole blood. The CDR3, as DNA: TGCAGCGCCGACACTTACAATGAGCAGTTCTTC. Translated: CSADTYNEQFF.